This T cell receptor (beta chain) derives from a study of blood T cell repertoires in COVID-19 (dated by TCRdb to the early 2020s). Some background on the complete study: Samples from collaborators originated in the United States, Italy and Spain and spanned both the acute and convalescent phases of COVID-19. The material from the prospective study consisted of cDNA or gDNA derived from T cells, B-cell-depleted T cells, or PBMCs. Subjects who had been exposed to COVID-19, were actively infected with it, or had recovered from it provided the deeply sampled blood TCRbeta repertoires that made up the dataset. The repertoires were released in a freely available public database intended as a resource for research on the immune response to SARS-CoV-2. The samples were drawn from two sources: the first 160 participants of the ongoing ImmuneRACE study, and 950 to 1,500 subjects contributed by 6 global collaborators. Nearly every sample came with metadata listing a de-identified subject ID, COVID-19 status, age in years and sex. HLA class I and class II types, where available, came from metadata supplied by the sample provider rather than from assay-based typing. The paper's findings and limits, for the study overall: How much clinical and demographic metadata was included differed by source and by participant, and the metadata was provided uncurated.

The collaborating institutions used their own protocols to collect whole blood in K2EDTA tubes. Collaborator samples were shipped for TCRbeta analysis as frozen whole blood, isolated PBMCs, or DNA extracted from either sample type. A distance of 16 bases separates the germline ends of V and J, which lose 5 bases and 5 bases respectively. The CDR3 numbers 14 residues from cysteine through phenylalanine. Just CDR3 DNA is preserved here, 42 bases in frame from base 1. In the germline V gene (reference sequence), CDR1 corresponds to LGHDT and CDR2 to YNNKEL. The sample holds a few counts of this clone. No antigen is known for it. Within one base of it there is no much larger clone, and no base qualities were kept. TCRbeta CDR3 regions were amplified from genomic DNA by means of the immunoSEQ Assay, a bias-controlled multiplex PCR. In the paper's pipeline: Within the assay, amplification of reference gene primers was used to estimate how many nucleated cells each sample contained. To quantify the absolute abundance of each unique TCRbeta CDR3 rearrangement, sequence reads were collapsed and filtered. For each sample, productive Simpson clonality was calculated by taking the square root of Simpson's diversity index across productive rearrangements. The clones in this table, taken by TCRdb from immuneACCESS, are in-frame only. Not every clone is retained; where verified, under half of the shortfall comes from an unresolved V gene, and the cause of the rest is unknown. The V and J calls and clone size are taken from that table; D and trimming were inferred from the DNA. Present in this sample are roughly 140,000 clones, 88% of which were seen just once. The ten largest clones represent roughly a tenth of the sample.

The sequence was obtained from a man aged 50 to 59 with active or convalescent COVID-19. Sequencing was performed on peripheral blood. The chain joins TRBV3-1 (or the pseudogene TRBV3-2) to TRBJ2-7, with the D segment identity uncertain. This receptor has the CDR3 CASSYRSGYHEQYF. Read as DNA, the sequence is TGTGCCAGCAGCTACCGATCAGGCTACCACGAGCAGTACTTC.